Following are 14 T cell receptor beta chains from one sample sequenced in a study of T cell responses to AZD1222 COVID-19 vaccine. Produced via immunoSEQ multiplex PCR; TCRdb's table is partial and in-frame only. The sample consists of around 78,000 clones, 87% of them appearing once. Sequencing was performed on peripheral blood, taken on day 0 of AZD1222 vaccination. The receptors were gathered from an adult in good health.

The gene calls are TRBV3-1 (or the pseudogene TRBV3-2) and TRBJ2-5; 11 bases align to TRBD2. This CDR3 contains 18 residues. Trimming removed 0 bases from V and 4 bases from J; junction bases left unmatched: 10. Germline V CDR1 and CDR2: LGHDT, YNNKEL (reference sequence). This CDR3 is CASSQDLVAGGVPETQYF. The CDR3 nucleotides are TGTGCCAGCAGCCAAGATTTGGTAGCGGGAGGGGTCCCAGAGACCCAGTACTTC.

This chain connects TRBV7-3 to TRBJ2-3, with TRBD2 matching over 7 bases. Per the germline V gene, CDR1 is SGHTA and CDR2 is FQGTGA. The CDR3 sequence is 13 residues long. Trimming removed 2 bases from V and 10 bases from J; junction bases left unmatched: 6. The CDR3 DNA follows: TGTGCCAGCAGCTTAGCGGGAGAAAGGCCGCAGTATTTT. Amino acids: CASSLAGERPQYF.

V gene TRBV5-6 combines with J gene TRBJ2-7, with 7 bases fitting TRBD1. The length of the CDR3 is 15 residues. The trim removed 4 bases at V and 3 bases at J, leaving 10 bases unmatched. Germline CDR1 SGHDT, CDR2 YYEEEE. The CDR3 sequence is CASSRDSRPNYEQYF. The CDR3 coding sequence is TGTGCCAGCAGCCGGGACAGCCGCCCCAACTACGAGCAGTACTTC.

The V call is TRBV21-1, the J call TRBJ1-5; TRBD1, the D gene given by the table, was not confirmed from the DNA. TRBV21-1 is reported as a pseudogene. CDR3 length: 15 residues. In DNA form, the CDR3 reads TGTGCCAGCAGCAAGGAAGACAGGGTGAATCAGCCCCAGCATTTT. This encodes CASSKEDRVNQPQHF.

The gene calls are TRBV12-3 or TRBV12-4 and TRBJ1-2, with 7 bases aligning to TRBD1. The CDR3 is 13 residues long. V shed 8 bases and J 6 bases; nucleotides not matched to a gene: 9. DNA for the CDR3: TGTGCCAGCGCCTGGACAGGAACTGATGGCTACACCTTC. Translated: CASAWTGTDGYTF.

In DNA form, the CDR3 reads TGTGCCAGCAGTGGGGACAGGATTGCAACTAATGAAAAACTGTTTTTT. This encodes CASSGDRIATNEKLFF. The rearrangement links TRBV6-1 to TRBJ1-4; 8 bases are a match to TRBD1. V gave up 4 bases and J gave up 0 bases; unmatched junction bases: 4. This CDR3 contains 16 residues. The V gene's germline CDR1 is MNHNS and CDR2 SASEGT.

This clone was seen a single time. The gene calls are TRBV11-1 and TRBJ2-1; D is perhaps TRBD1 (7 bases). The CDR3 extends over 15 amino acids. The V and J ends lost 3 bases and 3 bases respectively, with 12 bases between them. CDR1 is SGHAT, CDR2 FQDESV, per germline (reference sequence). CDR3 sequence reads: CASSFAGQLYNEQFF. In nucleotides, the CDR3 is TGTGCCAGCAGCTTCGCGGGACAGCTCTACAATGAGCAGTTCTTC.

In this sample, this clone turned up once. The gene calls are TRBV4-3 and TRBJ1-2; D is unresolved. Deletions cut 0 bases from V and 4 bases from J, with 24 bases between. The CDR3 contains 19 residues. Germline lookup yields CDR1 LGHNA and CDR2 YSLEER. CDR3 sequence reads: CASSQDEGGYSHTFYGYTF. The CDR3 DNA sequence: TGCGCCAGCAGCCAAGATGAGGGTGGATACAGTCACACATTCTATGGCTACACCTTC.

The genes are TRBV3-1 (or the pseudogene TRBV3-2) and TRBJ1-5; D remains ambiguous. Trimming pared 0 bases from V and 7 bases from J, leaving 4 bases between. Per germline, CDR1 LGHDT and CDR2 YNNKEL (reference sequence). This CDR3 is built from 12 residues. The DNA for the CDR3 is TGTGCCAGCAGCCAAGATGGGCAGCCCCAGCATTTT. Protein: CASSQDGQPQHF.

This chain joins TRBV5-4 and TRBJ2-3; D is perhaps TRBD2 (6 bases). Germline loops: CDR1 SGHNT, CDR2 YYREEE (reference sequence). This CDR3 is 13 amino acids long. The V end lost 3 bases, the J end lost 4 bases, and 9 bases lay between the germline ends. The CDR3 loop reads CASSWPGADTQYF. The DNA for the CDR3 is TGTGCCAGCAGCTGGCCGGGGGCAGATACGCAGTATTTT.

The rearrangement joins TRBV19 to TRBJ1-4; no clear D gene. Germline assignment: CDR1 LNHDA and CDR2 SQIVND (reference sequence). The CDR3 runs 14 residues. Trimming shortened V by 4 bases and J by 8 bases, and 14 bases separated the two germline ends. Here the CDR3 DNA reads TGTGCCAGTAGTAGGATGGAGGAGGGAGAAAAACTGTTTTTT. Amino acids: CASSRMEEGEKLFF.

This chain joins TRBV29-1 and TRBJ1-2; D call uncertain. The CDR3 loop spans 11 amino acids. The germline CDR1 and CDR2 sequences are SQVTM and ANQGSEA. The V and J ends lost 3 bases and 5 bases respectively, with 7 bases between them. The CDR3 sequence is CSVEIQYGYTF. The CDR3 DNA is TGCAGCGTTGAGATTCAGTATGGCTACACCTTC.

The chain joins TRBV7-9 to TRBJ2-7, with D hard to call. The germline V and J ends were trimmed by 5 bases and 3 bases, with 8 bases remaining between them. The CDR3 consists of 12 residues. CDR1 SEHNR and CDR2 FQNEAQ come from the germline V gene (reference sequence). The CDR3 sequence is CASSTTGYEQYF. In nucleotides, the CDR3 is TGTGCCAGCAGCACGACCGGCTACGAGCAGTACTTC.

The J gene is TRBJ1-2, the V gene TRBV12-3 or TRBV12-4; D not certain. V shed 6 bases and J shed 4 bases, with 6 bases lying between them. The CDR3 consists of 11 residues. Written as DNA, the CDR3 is TGTGCCAGCAGAAACGCCTATGGCTACACCTTC. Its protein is CASRNAYGYTF.